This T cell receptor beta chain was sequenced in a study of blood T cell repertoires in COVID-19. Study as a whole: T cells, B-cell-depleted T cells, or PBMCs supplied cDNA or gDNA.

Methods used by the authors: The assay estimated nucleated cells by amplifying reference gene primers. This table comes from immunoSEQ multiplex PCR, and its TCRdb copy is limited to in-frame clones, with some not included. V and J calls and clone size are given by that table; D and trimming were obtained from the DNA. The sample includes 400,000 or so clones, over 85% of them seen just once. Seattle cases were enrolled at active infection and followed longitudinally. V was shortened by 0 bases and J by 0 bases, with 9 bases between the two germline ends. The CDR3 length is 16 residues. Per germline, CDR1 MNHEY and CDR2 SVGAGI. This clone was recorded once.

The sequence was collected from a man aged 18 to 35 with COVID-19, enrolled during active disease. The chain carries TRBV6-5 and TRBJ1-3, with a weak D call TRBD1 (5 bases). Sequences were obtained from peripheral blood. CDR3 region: CASSYSLGGSGNTIYF. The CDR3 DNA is TGTGCCAGCAGTTACTCGTTGGGGGGCTCTGGAAACACCATATATTTT.